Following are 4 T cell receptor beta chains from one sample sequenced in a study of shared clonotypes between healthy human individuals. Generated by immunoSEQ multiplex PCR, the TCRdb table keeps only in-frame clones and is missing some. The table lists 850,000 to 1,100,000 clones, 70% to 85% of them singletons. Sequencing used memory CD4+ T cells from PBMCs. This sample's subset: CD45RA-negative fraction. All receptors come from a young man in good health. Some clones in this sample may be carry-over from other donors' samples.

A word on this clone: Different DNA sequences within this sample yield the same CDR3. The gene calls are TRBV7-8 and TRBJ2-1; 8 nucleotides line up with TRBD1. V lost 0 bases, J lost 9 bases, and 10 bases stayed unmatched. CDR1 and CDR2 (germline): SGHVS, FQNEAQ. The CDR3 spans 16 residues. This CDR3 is CASSLARGQGAGEQFF. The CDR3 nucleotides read TGTGCCAGCAGCTTAGCGAGGGGTCAGGGGGCTGGTGAGCAGTTCTTC. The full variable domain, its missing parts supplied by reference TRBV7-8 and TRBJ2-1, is GAGVSQSPRYKVAKRGQDVALRCDPISGHVSLFWYQQALGQGPEFLTYFQNEAQLDKSGLPSDRFFAERPEGSVSTLKIQRTQQEDSAVYLCASSLARGQGAGEQFFGPGTRLTVL.

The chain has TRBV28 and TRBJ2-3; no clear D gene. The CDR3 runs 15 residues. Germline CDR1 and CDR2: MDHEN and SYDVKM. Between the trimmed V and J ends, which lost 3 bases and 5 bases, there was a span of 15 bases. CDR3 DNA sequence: TGTGCCAGCAGTTTCGCCACGACTGCCGGAGATACGCAGTATTTT. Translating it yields CASSFATTAGDTQYF.

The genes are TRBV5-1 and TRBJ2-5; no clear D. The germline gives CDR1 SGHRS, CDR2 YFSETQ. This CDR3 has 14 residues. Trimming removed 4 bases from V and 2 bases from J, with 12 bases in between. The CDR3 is CASSESPEQETQYF. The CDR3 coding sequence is TGCGCCAGCAGCGAGAGCCCAGAACAAGAGACCCAGTACTTC.

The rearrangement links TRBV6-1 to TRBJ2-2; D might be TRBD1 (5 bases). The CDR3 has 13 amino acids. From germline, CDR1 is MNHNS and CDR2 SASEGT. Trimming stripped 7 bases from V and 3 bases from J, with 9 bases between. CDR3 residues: CASTGQDTGELFF. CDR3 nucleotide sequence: TGTGCCAGCACCGGACAAGACACCGGGGAGCTGTTTTTT.